Listed here are 24 T cell receptor beta chains from one sample, sequenced in a study of CD8 T cells in Susac syndrome. RNA, at about 0.45 to 1 ug, was reverse transcribed with random hexamers. One entry per CDR3 protein, called by TCRdb with MiXCR from the immunoSEQ multiplex PCR reads. This table holds 150,000 to 250,000 distinct CDR3 sequences, nearly 95% found once. The sample taken for sequencing was CD4+ T cells from PBMCs. The receptors stem from a human donor with multiple sclerosis.

V gene TRBV5-4 combines with J gene TRBJ2-5, with D hard to call. Germline V gene lookup returns CDR1 SGHNT and CDR2 YYREEE (reference sequence). V was cut by 0 bases and J by 4 bases, with 7 bases left in between. The length of the CDR3 is 13 residues. CDR3 amino acids: CASSLEAPETQYF. DNA for the CDR3: TGTGCCAGCAGCTTGGAAGCGCCAGAGACCCAGTACTTC.

The CDR3 protein is CSVSANYGYTF. The CDR3 DNA is TGCAGTGTCTCAGCGAACTATGGCTACACCTTC. The chain combines TRBV20-1 with TRBJ1-2; no definite D call. Germline V gene sequence: CDR1 DFQATT, CDR2 SNEGSKA (reference sequence). This CDR3 spans 11 amino acids. Trimming removed 7 bases at V and 2 bases at J, with 8 bases between.

This chain uses TRBV29-1 with TRBJ2-5; D is undetermined. V was pared by 2 bases and J by 5 bases, with 9 bases between. This CDR3 has 12 amino acids. The V gene's germline CDR1 is SQVTM and CDR2 ANQGSEA. CDR3 loop: CSVERVGETQYF. The CDR3 nucleotides read TGCAGCGTTGAAAGGGTTGGCGAGACCCAGTACTTC.

The genes are TRBV3-1 and TRBJ2-3, with 8 bases matching TRBD2. Germline trimming cut 0 bases from V and 2 bases from J; bases unmatched to any gene: 7. The CDR3 totals 17 residues. In germline, CDR1 is LGHDT, CDR2 YNNKEL (reference sequence). Written as DNA, the CDR3 is TGTGCCAGCAGCCAAGAGACAGCGGGGGCCATCACAGATACGCAGTATTTT. Protein sequence: CASSQETAGAITDTQYF.

V gene TRBV4-1 combines with J gene TRBJ2-2, with D perhaps matching TRBD2 (5 bases). The CDR3 consists of 15 residues. Germline CDR1 and CDR2: MGHRA and YSYEKL. Trimming cost V 4 bases and J 6 bases, with 15 bases left between them. In DNA, the CDR3 is TGCGCCAGCAGCCTACAAGATGGGCGGGCCGGGGAGCTGTTTTTT. Translated, it gives CASSLQDGRAGELFF.

This chain uses TRBV7-2 with TRBJ2-1; D possibly matches TRBD1 or TRBD2 (6 bases each). The CDR3 spans 13 residues. Germline V gives CDR1 SGHTA, CDR2 FQGNSA. Trimming shortened V by 7 bases and J by 9 bases, and 16 bases separated the two germline ends. DNA of the CDR3: TGTGCCAGCAAAAACAGGGACTCGAGTGAGCAGTTCTTC. Amino acids: CASKNRDSSEQFF.

This chain connects TRBV20-1 to TRBJ1-2; D is uncertain. Germline V gene sequence: CDR1 DFQATT, CDR2 SNEGSKA (reference sequence). The CDR3 spans 13 residues. The V and J ends lost 3 bases and 2 bases respectively, with 10 bases between them. CDR3 nucleotides: TGCAGTGCTAGCCGAGTCGTAAACTATGGCTACACCTTC. This gives the protein CSASRVVNYGYTF.

This clonotype was seen a single time. This chain connects TRBV12-5 to TRBJ1-4, with D perhaps TRBD1 (6 bases). Germline CDR1 LGHNT, CDR2 FRNRAP. V was cut by 4 bases and J by 6 bases, with 18 bases left in between. The CDR3 consists of 16 residues. CDR3 DNA: TGTGCTAGTGGTTCCCCTCCCGGGGGCGGCCATGAAAAACTGTTTTTT. The encoded protein is CASGSPPGGGHEKLFF.

The rearrangement links TRBV20-1 to TRBJ2-7; D may be TRBD1 (6 bases). Germline V lookup: CDR1 DFQATT, CDR2 SNEGSKA (reference sequence). This CDR3 has 14 residues. V was shortened by 2 bases and J by 2 bases, with 13 bases between the two germline ends. The CDR3 nucleotides are TGCAGTGCTAGATCCGGTACAGGGACCTACGAGCAGTACTTC. Translating it yields CSARSGTGTYEQYF.

The chain combines TRBV5-1 with TRBJ1-2; tentatively, D is TRBD1 (6 bases). Trimming cost V 4 bases and J 7 bases, with 17 bases left between them. The CDR3 totals 14 residues. The germline V gene has CDR1 SGHRS and CDR2 YFSETQ. The CDR3 spells CASSQHPGEGGYTF. CDR3 in DNA: TGCGCCAGCAGCCAACATCCAGGGGAGGGTGGCTACACCTTC.

The chain links TRBV4-1 to TRBJ2-2, with TRBD1 identical over 7 bases. J gave up 4 bases and V 0 bases, and 8 bases lay outside the gene matches. Germline V gene sequence: CDR1 MGHRA, CDR2 YSYEKL. The CDR3 spans 17 residues. CDR3 in DNA: TGCGCCAGCAGCCAAGATAGGGGGCAGGCGGCCACCGGGGAGCTGTTTTTT. Its protein is CASSQDRGQAATGELFF.

The genes are TRBV4-1 and TRBJ2-3; 10 bases are a match to TRBD2. Germline CDR1 MGHRA, CDR2 YSYEKL. This CDR3 has 16 residues. Trimming removed 4 bases from V and 4 bases from J; junction bases left unmatched: 8. The CDR3 sequence is CASSPRAGGLPDTQYF. In DNA form, the CDR3 reads TGCGCCAGCAGCCCGCGAGCGGGAGGGCTTCCAGATACGCAGTATTTT.

This clonotype was seen just once. The V and J genes are TRBV4-1 and TRBJ2-1; D is uncertain. The CDR3 has 14 residues. The germline V gene encodes CDR1 MGHRA and CDR2 YSYEKL. V was trimmed by 1 base and J by 4 bases, leaving 8 bases between them. The CDR3 reads CASSQGLRYNEQFF. DNA for the CDR3: TGCGCCAGCAGCCAAGGGCTGAGGTACAATGAGCAGTTCTTC.

V gene TRBV2 combines with J gene TRBJ1-1, with TRBD1 as a possible D gene (5 bases). Germline CDR1 and CDR2: SNHLY and FYNNEI. The CDR3 loop spans 13 amino acids. Trimming left V 4 bases short and J 1 base short, with 7 bases between. In nucleotides, the CDR3 is TGTGCCAGCAGTGGACAGTCGAACACTGAAGCTTTCTTT. Protein: CASSGQSNTEAFF.

The V and J genes are TRBV30 and TRBJ2-7; TRBD2 aligns across 7 bases. This CDR3 has 13 amino acids. Germline V gene sequence: CDR1 GTSNPN, CDR2 SVGIG (reference sequence). Trimming removed 4 bases from V and 2 bases from J; junction bases left unmatched: 5. The CDR3 loop is CAWMVGGTYEQYF. CDR3 nucleotides: TGTGCCTGGATGGTGGGGGGGACCTACGAGCAGTACTTC.

The chain couples TRBV30 to TRBJ2-3, with D uncertain. There are 14 residues in the CDR3. The V and J ends lost 2 bases and 6 bases respectively, with 15 bases between them. The germline V gene has CDR1 GTSNPN and CDR2 SVGIG (reference sequence). CDR3 region: CAWSIVKSTDTQYF. DNA of the CDR3: TGTGCCTGGAGTATAGTTAAGTCTACCGATACGCAGTATTTT.

CDR3 loop: CASSSVQGSYEQYF. For the CDR3, the DNA is TGTGCCAGCAGTTCTGTACAGGGCTCCTACGAGCAGTACTTC. The rearrangement uses TRBV12-3 or TRBV12-4 and TRBJ2-7, with TRBD1 as a possible D gene (6 bases). CDR3 length equals 14 residues. Trimming pared 4 bases from V and 0 bases from J, leaving 10 bases between.

J is TRBJ2-3 and V is TRBV29-1, with 11 bases aligning to TRBD2. The V gene end was trimmed by 3 bases and the J gene end by 6 bases; junction bases not matched to a gene: 2. The CDR3 sequence is 13 residues long. The V gene's germline CDR1 is SQVTM and CDR2 ANQGSEA. The CDR3 loop is CSVDSGGADTQYF. CDR3 DNA: TGCAGCGTTGATAGCGGGGGGGCTGATACGCAGTATTTT.

This chain joins TRBV5-1 and TRBJ2-1, with 8 nucleotides matching TRBD1. CDR3 size: 17 residues. Trimming removed 0 bases from V and 0 bases from J; junction bases left unmatched: 5. Germline CDR1 and CDR2: SGHRS and YFSETQ. CDR3 in DNA: TGCGCCAGCAGCTTGGCCAGTACAGGGGGCTCCTACAATGAGCAGTTCTTC. Protein product: CASSLASTGGSYNEQFF.

The chain is built from TRBV5-4 and TRBJ2-3, with 7 bases fitting TRBD2. CDR1 is SGHNT and CDR2 is YYREEE in the germline V gene (reference sequence). This CDR3 is 14 amino acids long. The ends lost 3 bases at V and 6 bases at J; junction bases unmatched: 7. CDR3 residues: CASSWPLAVDTQYF. For the CDR3, the DNA is TGTGCCAGCAGCTGGCCCCTAGCGGTCGATACGCAGTATTTT.

V gene TRBV6-1 combines with J gene TRBJ2-5; D gene ambiguous. The CDR3 consists of 16 residues. V was trimmed by 6 bases and J by 3 bases, leaving 20 bases between them. Germline CDR1 is MNHNS and CDR2 is SASEGT. CDR3 in amino acids: CASRTYERSPEETQYF. The DNA for the CDR3 is TGTGCCAGCAGAACCTATGAGAGGTCACCGGAAGAGACCCAGTACTTC.

The chain has TRBV2 and TRBJ2-7; 15 bases map to TRBD2. CDR1 is SNHLY and CDR2 is FYNNEI in the germline V gene. J gave up 2 bases and V 8 bases, and 7 bases lay outside the gene matches. The length of the CDR3 is 16 residues. CDR3 bases: TGTGCCAGCGGGGGACTAGCGGGGGGATCCCCCTACGAGCAGTACTTC. As protein: CASGGLAGGSPYEQYF.

V usage is TRBV2 and J usage is TRBJ1-4; D is undetermined. This CDR3 contains 12 residues. V was clipped by 8 bases and J by 8 bases, with 12 bases between them. Per the germline V gene, CDR1 is SNHLY and CDR2 is FYNNEI. The CDR3 region has the DNA TGTGCCAGCTTGAGGGATCGGGAAAAACTGTTTTTT. It specifies CASLRDREKLFF.

The chain is built from TRBV5-4 and TRBJ2-1; 8 positions agree with TRBD2. Germline CDR1 SGHNT, CDR2 YYREEE (reference sequence). This CDR3 is built from 15 residues. With V trimmed by 4 bases and J by 10 bases, 13 bases remained unmatched. The CDR3 sequence is CASSPAGLVIGEQFF. CDR3 sequence (DNA): TGTGCCAGCAGCCCAGCGGGACTAGTTATAGGGGAGCAGTTCTTC.